This paragraph covers one TCR beta chain sequence. No antigen is known for it. CD4+ T cell isolation took place after less than 13 days of culture. Each vaccine recipient was nucleocapsid antibody negative and had no prior SARS-CoV-2 infection. Data came from immunoSEQ multiplex PCR; TCRdb stores just in-frame clones and leaves some out. Here the sample spans under 60,000 clones, 67% being singletons. This specimen comes from a study of vaccination effects on CD4 cells after COVID-19. About the study: Ahead of sequencing, the ViraFEST assay grew antigen-specific CD4+ T cells using viral peptide pools. About 2.2 million PBMC per well were cultured with around 9.1 IU/ml IL-2 and 8 to 10 ug/ml peptides.

This CDR3 region has 16 residues. V gave up 5 bases and J gave up 6 bases; unmatched junction bases: 9. Looked up from germline, CDR1 is MGHDK and CDR2 is SYGVNS. Study-wide results and limits: There was marked clonal contraction among infection- and vaccine-induced clones late after vaccination.

The material was CD4+ T cells from PBMCs cultured without peptide, obtained before COVID-19 vaccination. The sequence was obtained from a human donor who received a COVID-19 vaccine. The chain couples TRBV25-1 to TRBJ2-2; 10 positions match TRBD1. The CDR3 nucleotides read TGTGCCAGCAGTCGCGTTAGGGGACAGGGGTCCGGGGAGCTGTTTTTT. Translation gives CASSRVRGQGSGELFF.